The rows below give T cell receptor beta chains drawn from one sample of a study of blood T cells in healthy people across ages. TCRdb reprocessed the 5' RACE reads via MiXCR and lists one record per CDR3 protein. In the table there are 750,000 to 850,000 distinct CDR3 sequences, roughly 25% of which are singletons. A further study also used this sample, focusing on T cells of mothers and their children.

Input material: blood. The receptors stem from a boy aged 5 to 17 in good health. CDR3s include the opening cysteine and the closing phenylalanine or tryptophan. D genes are given only for firm matches. Clone size is not always given. Where it is, it says once, few, many or a class for expanded clones.

- few TRBJ2-1 TRBV20-1 TGCAGTGCTAGCGCGGCGGGGCACAATGAGCAGTTCTTC CSASAAGHNEQFF
TRBD2 - TRBJ2-5 TRBV6-2/TRBV6-3 TGTGCCAGCAGTTCCGGACTAGCGGGAGTCTCTGAGACCCAGTACTTC CASSSGLAGVSETQYF
TRBD2 - TRBJ2-2 TRBV5-6 TGTGCCAGCAGCTTCGGAGCGGGGGGGAACACCGGGGAGCTGTTTTTT CASSFGAGGNTGELFF
TRBD2 few TRBJ2-2 TRBV6-1 TGTGCCAGCACCATACGATGGGGGGGCACCGGGGAGCTGTTTTTT CASTIRWGGTGELFF
TRBD2 - TRBJ2-2 TRBV7-3 TGTGCCAGCAGCTTAACGGACCACTGGGAGGGCACCGGGGAGCTGTTTTTT CASSLTDHWEGTGELFF
- - TRBJ2-5 TRBV18 TGTGCCAGCTCACCAGAGAAGACCCAGTACTTC CASSPEKTQYF
- few TRBJ2-3 TRBV5-1 TGCGCCAGCAGCTTGGCGGGGGAGAGGACAGATACGCAGTATTTT CASSLAGERTDTQYF
TRBD1 few TRBJ2-7 TRBV14 TGTGCCAGCAGCCATTGGGACAGGGGAGGCACCGAGCAGTACTTC CASSHWDRGGTEQYF
TRBD2 - TRBJ2-3 TRBV9 TGTGCCAGCAGCGTAGAGGGACTAGTCACAGATACGCAGTATTTT CASSVEGLVTDTQYF
TRBD1 few TRBJ2-1 TRBV7-2 TGTGCCAGCAGCTTCCTGACACGGTCAGGGGGTGAGCAGTTCTTC CASSFLTRSGGEQFF
TRBD2 many TRBJ2-3 TRBV7-8 TGTGCCAGCAGCTTAGCGGCTAGCGGGGGGGCAGATACGCAGTATTTT CASSLAASGGADTQYF
TRBD2 few TRBJ2-5 TRBV7-2 TGTGCCAGCAGCCTAAGACTAGCGGGAGGGCCTATGGGAGAGACCCAGTACTTC CASSLRLAGGPMGETQYF
TRBD1 - TRBJ2-7 TRBV6-5 TGTGCCAGCAGTCCCGGGACAGGGTCCTCCGAGCAGTACTTC CASSPGTGSSEQYF
- few TRBJ2-4 TRBV6-2/TRBV6-3 TGTGCCAGCAGAACGACAGGACTAGCCAAAAACATTCAGTACTTC CASRTTGLAKNIQYF
- - TRBJ2-6 TRBV2 TGTGCCAGCAAGGCCGGGCCCTCTGGGGCCAACGTCCTGACTTTC CASKAGPSGANVLTF
TRBD2 - TRBJ2-5 TRBV6-1 TGTGCCAGCAGCCTCTACCATAATAGCGGGAGGGAGGGTTTCCAAGAGACCCAGTACTTC CASSLYHNSGREGFQETQYF
- - TRBJ1-1 TRBV7-2 TGTGCCAGCAGCTCCCGCCCGCCCGGAGCTTTCTTT CASSSRPPGAFF
- - TRBJ1-4 TRBV7-8 TGTGCCAGCAGCTTAGCCTCTCTCGGGGAAAAACTGTTTTTT CASSLASLGEKLFF
- few TRBJ2-3 TRBV7-8 TGTGCCAGCAGCTCCAATCCAGATACGCAGTATTTT CASSSNPDTQYF
- few TRBJ2-7 TRBV29-1 TGCAGCGTTGCAGGGGCGGGAGAGCAGTACTTC CSVAGAGEQYF
- few TRBJ1-1 TRBV20-1 TGCAGTGTGAAACTCCGGACTCGTAAGAACACTGAAGCTTTCTTT CSVKLRTRKNTEAFF
TRBD1 - TRBJ2-3 TRBV27 TGTGCCAGCGGGTTAACCGGGACAGGTAGCACAGATACGCAGTATTTT CASGLTGTGSTDTQYF
- few TRBJ1-2 TRBV14 TGTGCCAGCAGCCAAGAGCGAGACACATATGGCTACACCTTC CASSQERDTYGYTF
TRBD2 few TRBJ2-3 TRBV20-1 TGCAGTGCTACCTTCGCGGCTAGCGGGCACCCGTCGAGCACAGATACGCAGTATTTT CSATFAASGHPSSTDTQYF
- - TRBJ1-4 TRBV6-4 TGTGCCAGCAGTAAAGGGAATTCGCTTGATGAAAAACTGTTTTTT CASSKGNSLDEKLFF
- few TRBJ2-1 TRBV27 TGTGCCAGCAGTTTAATGGGGACCCTCACCAATGAGCAGTTCTTC CASSLMGTLTNEQFF
TRBD2 - TRBJ2-3 TRBV20-1 TGCAGTGCTCGCGAAACGGGACTAGCGGGGTACACAGATACGCAGTATTTT CSARETGLAGYTDTQYF
- - TRBJ1-6 TRBV29-1 TGCAGCGCGAGAACAGGGTTGTCTTCACCCCTCCACTTT CSARTGLSSPLHF
- once TRBJ1-1 TRBV5-1 TGCGCCAGCAGCCGGGGGGGGCGGGACACTGAAGCTTTCTTT CASSRGGRDTEAFF
- - TRBJ1-2 TRBV7-9 TGTGCCAGCAGCCCCCTCGAGGTGACACGACGGAACTATGGCTACACCTTC CASSPLEVTRRNYGYTF
- - TRBJ2-7 TRBV5-1 TGCGCCAGCAGCGCCTTAAATGGGGACGAGCAGTACTTC CASSALNGDEQYF
- - TRBJ1-4 TRBV28 TGTGCCAGCAGTTCAGAGGCCGGGTGGGAAAAACTGTTTTTT CASSSEAGWEKLFF
TRBD2 - TRBJ2-3 TRBV7-2 TGTGCCAGCAGCGGGCAGATCCTAGCGGGGGGGAGGGATGCGCAGTATTTT CASSGQILAGGRDAQYF
TRBD1 - TRBJ1-5 TRBV7-6 TGTGCCAGCAGCGCTGGGACAGGGGGCACTTTTGGCAATCAGCCCCAGCATTTT CASSAGTGGTFGNQPQHF
- few TRBJ2-2 TRBV25-1 TGTGCCAGCAGTGAATCGGGTCCAGGGAACACCGGGGAGCTGTTTTTT CASSESGPGNTGELFF
TRBD1 - TRBJ1-1 TRBV11-2 TGTGCCAGTAGGGAGGACAGGGGGAACTACCTGAACACTGAAGCTTTCTTT CASREDRGNYLNTEAFF
- - TRBJ2-3 TRBV7-9 TGTGCCAGCAGCTTTCTCCAAGACTGGTATACGCAGTATTTT CASSFLQDWYTQYF
TRBD2 few TRBJ2-3 TRBV20-1 TGCAGTGCTAGACGGCCTGCGGGGGGCACAGATACGCAGTATTTT CSARRPAGGTDTQYF
TRBD1 - TRBJ1-2 TRBV7-9 TGTGCCAGCAACTGGGGACAGAATAATGGCTACACCTTC CASNWGQNNGYTF
- - TRBJ2-3 TRBV12-3/TRBV12-4 TGTGCCAGCAGGCCGCCGGGACTCAGCACAGATACGCAGTATTTT CASRPPGLSTDTQYF
TRBD2 few TRBJ2-4 TRBV4-3 TGCGCCAGCAGCCAAGATCAACTAGCGGGAGTATTTGGGATTCAGTACTTC CASSQDQLAGVFGIQYF
TRBD1 - TRBJ2-5 TRBV2 TGTGCCAGCATGGGGACAGGGCTTCAAGAGACCCAGTACTTC CASMGTGLQETQYF